This T cell receptor beta chain was sequenced during a study of cytomegalovirus exposure and HLA in healthy donors (dated by TCRdb to about 2017). Some background on the complete study: In an earlier analysis of about 560 of the donors, around 290 Gb of sequence data and 95 million to 130 million unique TCR beta sequences from some 170 million T cells were reported. Every discovery cohort repertoire had been produced on one sequencing platform. The study combined high-throughput TCR immunosequencing, statistical association of individual TCRs with disease status, and machine learning to predict cytomegalovirus infection status. The number of typed donors differed by locus: 629-630 for A, B, C, DRB1 and DQB1; approximately 520 for DQA1; 606 for DPA1; and 400 to 480 for DPB1. A later genetic analysis used genome-wide SNP genotypes for about 65% of the 666 donors, treating that subset as a discovery cohort. In an earlier analysis of roughly 600 of the donors, high-throughput TCR beta sequencing was used to judge whether each TCR beta V gene segment behaved as functional or pseudogenic. Both class I and class II loci were covered by HLA typing, at four-digit resolution. Roughly 5 DR-DQ haplotypes were treated as single units for association and clustering because of strong linkage in the cohort. The study aimed to test whether cataloging public T cell receptors could reveal signatures of past pathogen exposure. Among about 410 genotyped donors of the cohort, an average of roughly 230,000 unique TCR beta nucleotide sequences was sequenced per donor, of which about 18% were non-productive. Alongside the repertoire data, information on donor age, sex, ethnicity and CMV serostatus was compiled. The genetic ancestry cluster associated with self-reported Caucasian donors included around four fifths of the approximately 430 genotyped donors. The study profiled the T cell repertoires of some 610 subjects by immunosequencing and related them to cytomegalovirus serostatus. In the later analysis, no new phenotypic data were used to find candidate immune exposures; instead, reliance was placed on TCR beta sequences and their occurrence across donors. An early release covering roughly 600 HLA-typed donors comprised about 300 gigabases of sequencing data and approximately 85 million unique TCR sequences. To study patterns of TCR occurrence, a later analysis re-analyzed previously published TCR beta repertoires from 650 to 750 donors and added high-resolution HLA genotyping. In addition to the first cohort of 650 to 750 subjects, a separate validation cohort of approximately 110 different subjects was used. Broader findings and caveats from the paper: A later genetic analysis associated a missense DCLRE1C variant with V-gene and J-gene trimming of TCR beta chains, and an independent cohort replicated the association. While some public TCRs were present in many individuals, most TCR sequences turned up only very rarely across donors. Because HLA typing was unavailable for some donors at each locus, only the typed subset was used in association tests. Cytomegalovirus status was reported to be diagnosed by the classifier with high specificity and sensitivity in both the original and validation cohorts. Correlated functional status among segregating V segments might reflect linkage disequilibrium, but an unknown experimental factor could not be ruled out. Compared with the roughly 720-donor mean, donors in an Asian-associated ancestry cluster had fewer N-insertions in productive TCRs, according to a later genetic analysis. In vitro tests confirmed that a few of the cytomegalovirus-associated TCR beta chains recognize cytomegalovirus antigens. A later analysis reported that several top co-occurrence clusters appeared linked to parvovirus B19, influenza, CMV and Epstein-Barr virus. Immune exposure information for the cohort was limited to CMV serostatus. In a later analysis, HLA-associated TCR beta chains showed more clonal expansion and lower generation probabilities than non-associated chains that were equally common. A group of highly shared sequence variants was considered likely to be a technical artifact of the sequencing pipeline. This cohort had only TCR beta chains sequenced, and the lack of alpha or paired-chain data limited which features could be detected. Strong co-occurrence of HLA alleles, especially DR and DQ, made assigning TCR associations to individual alleles difficult. The 87-base-pair reads could not distinguish some IMGT-functional V segments, including TRBV6-2 and TRBV6-3, so those segments were excluded. In an earlier analysis of 587 of the donors, most TCR beta V segments appeared in productive rearrangements about 90% or about 30% of the time, broadly matching IMGT annotations. A later analysis found that TCR association rates varied across HLA loci, with DRB1 alleles showing the most associated TCRs and HLA-C alleles the fewest. The study gave a list of about 160 TCR beta chains associated with cytomegalovirus. A further reported finding was that TCR beta sequences accurately predicted the HLA-A and HLA-B alleles for most subjects in the first cohort. According to a later analysis, most CMV-associated TCR beta chains appeared to be HLA-restricted, and the HLA associations seemed to be driven largely by CMV exposure. According to the authors, the approach could potentially be generalized to other disease states and immunological phenotypes. In a later analysis, 15,000 to 20,000 TCR beta sequences were associated with specific HLA alleles at a false discovery rate of 0.05. The presence/absence analyses assumed that sequencing depth was roughly uniform across donors, and that assumption may not be true. Over 15 rarely observed V segments, including chromosome 9 orphons, were excluded from the earlier analysis of a few hundred of the donors because counts were too low.

The cohort comprised under 700 healthy bone marrow donors. At the time of sampling, all cohort members were nominally healthy, though unrecorded immune exposures were likely present. The donor tested CMV seronegative and was one of the 352 seronegative cohort members. A peripheral blood sample was provided by each donor, and peripheral blood mononuclear cells were used for TCR beta sequencing. The Qiagen DNeasy Blood Extraction Kit was used to extract genomic DNA from the blood cell samples. As encoded in the germline V gene (reference sequence), CDR1 is SEHNR while CDR2 is FQNEAQ. Spanning cysteine to phenylalanine, the CDR3 consists of 18 amino acids. The kept DNA is CDR3 alone, 54 bases in frame from the first base. The junction shows trimming of 7 bases on V and 1 base on J, and the gene matches do not reach 15 bases of it. About this clone itself: The target of this receptor is not known. The record has no base qualities; no much larger clone is one base away.

To prepare the library, the immunoSEQ multiplex PCR assay was applied. The multiplex PCR relied on a mix of 60 forward primers for TCR Vbeta segments and 13 reverse primers for TCR Jbeta segments. The CDR3 region of rearranged TCR beta genes was amplified from genomic DNA by a multiplex PCR assay. Amplified TCR beta libraries were sequenced as 87-base-pair reads on the Illumina HiSeq System. On the study's bioinformatics: In a later analysis, approximately 74 million unique TCR beta chains were counted across the roughly 700 repertoires, and approximately 9.9 million of these chains were shared by at least two donors. To remove PCR and sequencing errors, raw reads were error-corrected and collapsed into unique sequences using a nearest-neighbor algorithm that merged closely related sequences. V, D and J gene segments were assigned by aligning CDR3 sequences to IMGT reference sequences. For a sequence to be retained, at least a six-nucleotide match to both a V gene segment and a J gene segment was required. A rearrangement counted as productive if the CDR3 had no stop codons and remained in frame with V and J, and every other rearrangement counted as non-productive. CDR3 was defined by IMGT convention, running from the second conserved V-encoded cysteine to the conserved J-encoded phenylalanine. Sequences without an unambiguous match to a single V gene segment were excluded from the earlier analysis of approximately 560 of the donors. An earlier analysis of fewer than 750 of the donors classified V segments as functional when productive rearrangements were above 56.7% and as segregating when the standard deviation between donors was above 5%. A statistical classification framework was developed to diagnose cytomegalovirus status using the catalog of TCR beta chain sequences. In a later analysis, V and J genes were assigned by comparing TCR nucleotide sequences against IMGT/GENE-DB human TR gene sequences. In a later analysis, CDR3 sequences and most-parsimonious VDJ recombination scenarios were assigned using the TCRdist pipeline. In a later analysis, every TCR beta chain was defined by the combination of its CDR3 amino acid sequence and its V-gene family, and reads without a unique V-gene family were dropped. As a way to deal with suspected cross-contamination and a sequencing artifact, a later analysis dropped approximately 570 nucleotide sequences that were highly shared and had low generation probability. In a later analysis, a clonal expansion index was calculated for each public chain from normalized within-repertoire ranks of inferred template counts. In a later analysis, generation probabilities were computed using a VDJ recombination model fitted to out-of-frame rearrangements, and the results were checked against IGoR. In a later analysis, TCR-TCR, TCR-HLA and TCR-CMV co-occurrence was scored with hypergeometric tests, and a repertoire-size bias correction was applied to TCR pairs. To estimate false discovery rates, a later analysis permuted the HLA or CMV assignments 20 times. In a later analysis, co-occurring TCRs were grouped using DBSCAN, and TCRdist sequence similarity was added for clustering within HLA-allele-positive subsets. Co-occurrence clustering excluded repertoires with fewer than 30,000 or more than 120,000 public chains, plus five with anomalous nucleotide sharing. Entries here come from immuneACCESS through TCRdb and include only in-frame sequences with V and J called. Some clones fail to appear in such tables; in the studies checked, an unresolved V gene covers under half of the shortfall, and the cause of the remainder is unknown. V, J and clone size were drawn from that table, and D and trimming were deduced from the DNA. In all, the sample holds approximately 120,000 clones, and around three quarters of those were seen once. Jointly, the top ten make up less than 3.5% of the sample.

The sample was PBMCs. The receptor chain draws on TRBV7-9 and TRBJ2-5; 10 of the junction bases match TRBD1. The receptor comes from a female donor in good health and CMV-seronegative. The CDR3 protein is CASKNRGQGPRSQETQYF. In nucleotide form, the sequence is TGTGCCAGCAAAAATCGGGGACAGGGGCCCCGAAGCCAAGAGACCCAGTACTTC.